This T cell receptor beta chain appears in the sequencing data of a study of graft-versus-host responses after intestinal transplantation. Study details: Isolated intestinal, liver-intestinal, or multivisceral transplants were what recipients had. Induction using anti-thymocyte globulin, followed by tacrolimus and steroids for about 3 years, was given to all recipients.

General observations from the study: Within the allografts of patients who had graft-donor T cell macrochimerism, graft-versus-host to host-versus-graft clonal ratios were high. In recipient marrow, GvH clones were found, and some appeared first in ileum or blood.

The length of the CDR3 is 13 residues. V was shortened by 8 bases and J by 0 bases, with 11 bases between the two germline ends. Germline V CDR1 and CDR2: LNHNV, YYDKDF (reference sequence). Profiling relied on immunoSEQ multiplex PCR, and the TCRdb table lists in-frame clones only, not all of them. The sample includes approximately 76,000 clones, 84% of them seen just once. A word on this clone: Its antigen is not identified.

The gene calls are TRBV15 and TRBJ2-7, with a weak D call TRBD2 (7 bases). This material consisted of unstimulated CD4+ T cells sorted from spleen or lymph node cells, taken before transplant. This clonotype was sampled from a human donor who was the organ donor for an intestinal transplant. The CDR3 DNA is TGTGCCACCCGGGGGGACAACTCCTACGAGCAGTACGTC. Protein: CATRGDNSYEQYV.